This entry lists 31 T cell receptor beta chains sequenced from one sample in a study of shared clonotypes between healthy human individuals. The data were produced by immunoSEQ multiplex PCR, yet TCRdb's version contains in-frame clones alone and is incomplete. This table has about 2.3 million clones, approximately 93% appearing once. Input material: naive CD4+ T cells from PBMCs. Noted subset: CD45RA+ positively selected. Every receptor here comes from a man aged 18 to 30 in good health. Some clones in this sample may be carry-over from other donors' samples.

V and J are TRBV10-3 and TRBJ2-4; weak D call: TRBD1 (5 bases). The germline CDR1 and CDR2 sequences are ENHRY and SYGVKD. Trimming took 10 bases from V and 11 from J, leaving 18 bases between them. The CDR3 contains 12 residues. CDR3 protein: CATGDSRFVQYF. CDR3 coding DNA: TGTGCCACCGGTGACAGCCGGTTTGTTCAGTACTTC.

V is TRBV6-6 and J is TRBJ2-7; D is tentatively TRBD1 or TRBD2 (5 bases each). V gave up 6 bases and J gave up 0 bases, with 9 bases separating them. The CDR3 loop spans 13 amino acids. CDR1 MNHNY and CDR2 SVGAGI come from the germline V gene (reference sequence). The CDR3 DNA reads TGTGCCAGCAGGGGGGTTTTCTCCTACGAGCAGTACTTC. Translated, it gives CASRGVFSYEQYF.

J is TRBJ1-5 and V is TRBV6-6; a possible D gene is TRBD1 (6 bases). Germline CDR1 reads MNHNY; CDR2 reads SVGAGI (reference sequence). V was shortened by 4 bases and J by 2 bases, with 15 bases between the two germline ends. The length of the CDR3 is 16 residues. CDR3 nucleotides: TGTGCCAGCAGTTCCACAGGGAAGAGGGGCAATCAGCCCCAGCATTTT. This gives the protein CASSSTGKRGNQPQHF.

The rearrangement uses TRBV11-2 and TRBJ2-7; 7 nucleotides match TRBD2. Germline V gives CDR1 SGHAT, CDR2 FQNNGV. This CDR3 has 15 amino acids. V gave up 5 bases and J gave up 2 bases; unmatched junction bases: 9. This CDR3 is CASSPLGLAAYEQYF. CDR3 nucleotide sequence: TGTGCCAGCAGCCCCTTAGGGCTAGCGGCCTACGAGCAGTACTTC.

The chain couples TRBV5-6 to TRBJ1-1; D not certain. Germline-derived CDR1 and CDR2 are SGHDT and YYEEEE. The V end lost 5 bases, the J end lost 6 bases, and 14 bases lay between the germline ends. The CDR3 spans 13 residues. CDR3 in amino acids: CASRLGMLSEAFF. The DNA for the CDR3 is TGTGCCAGCAGACTGGGCATGTTGTCTGAAGCTTTCTTT.

The CDR3 region has the DNA TGTGCCAGCAGTCGACAGGGGTCTCCCACTGAAGCTTTCTTT. Protein sequence: CASSRQGSPTEAFF. This sequence joins TRBV2 and TRBJ1-1, with TRBD1 matching 8 bases. The CDR3 loop spans 14 amino acids. Germline V CDR1 and CDR2: SNHLY, FYNNEI. V gave up 5 bases and J gave up 4 bases; unmatched junction bases: 6. The full variable domain, rest sourced from reference TRBV2 and TRBJ1-1, is EPEVTQTPSHQVTQMGQEVILRCVPISNHLYFYWYRQILGQKVEFLVSFYNNEISEKSEIFDDQFSVERPDGSNFTLKIRSTKLEDSAMYFCASSRQGSPTEAFFGQGTRLTVV.

Here the CDR3 reads CAWSPGQGHEQYF. For the CDR3, the DNA is TGTGCCTGGAGTCCTGGACAGGGCCACGAGCAGTACTTC. The V call is TRBV30, the J call TRBJ2-7; TRBD1 matches at 8 bases. Per the germline V gene, CDR1 is GTSNPN and CDR2 is SVGIG (reference sequence). V shed 2 bases and J 5 bases; nucleotides not matched to a gene: 5. This CDR3 has 13 residues.

The CDR3 is CASSLVGTGEFNEQFF. CDR3 DNA: TGTGCCAGCAGCTTAGTCGGGACAGGGGAATTCAATGAGCAGTTCTTC. V gene TRBV7-2 combines with J gene TRBJ2-1; 10 positions agree with TRBD1. The V gene end was trimmed by 1 base and the J gene end by 6 bases; junction bases not matched to a gene: 6. This CDR3 contains 16 residues. Germline values: CDR1 SGHTA, CDR2 FQGNSA.

This clone has only one observation. Different DNA sequences within this sample yield the same CDR3. The chain links TRBV9 to TRBJ2-1, with 15 bases matching TRBD2. Germline lookup yields CDR1 SGDLS and CDR2 YYNGEE. Trimming removed 3 bases from V and 4 bases from J; junction bases left unmatched: 5. The length of the CDR3 is 17 residues. The CDR3 DNA reads as TGTGCCAGCAGCGCGGGACTAGCGGGAGGTGGGTACAATGAGCAGTTCTTC. It encodes CASSAGLAGGGYNEQFF. Combining the CDR3 with reference TRBV9 and TRBJ2-1 gives the whole variable domain DSGVTQTPKHLITATGQRVTLRCSPRSGDLSVYWYQQSLDQGLQFLIQYYNGEERAKGNILERFSAQQFPDLHSELNLSSLELGDSALYFCASSAGLAGGGYNEQFFGPGTRLTVL.

The chain uses TRBV28 and TRBJ2-3; D may be TRBD2 (6 bases). V gave up 3 bases and J gave up 7 bases, with 20 bases separating them. The CDR3 contains 16 residues. Germline loops: CDR1 MDHEN, CDR2 SYDVKM. CDR3 in DNA: TGTGCCAGCAGTTTTCCCTCATGGGGGAGGAGAAATACGCAGTATTTT. Residues: CASSFPSWGRRNTQYF.

This sequence joins TRBV9 and TRBJ1-1; D is unclear. There are 14 residues in the CDR3. Germline V gene data show CDR1 as SGDLS and CDR2 as YYNGEE. V gave up 3 bases and J gave up 0 bases, with 9 bases separating them. CDR3 bases: TGTGCCAGCAGCGCTTTATCCCTGAACACTGAAGCTTTCTTT. It encodes CASSALSLNTEAFF.

V and J are TRBV6-6 and TRBJ2-7; D tentatively fits TRBD1 or TRBD2 (5 bases each). The CDR3 loop spans 15 amino acids. Deletions cut 5 bases from V and 3 bases from J, with 17 bases between. CDR1 MNHNY and CDR2 SVGAGI come from the germline V gene (reference sequence). The CDR3 DNA is TGTGCCAGCAGTCCCCGGGACCCCGGGCTCTACGAGCAGTACTTC. The encoded protein is CASSPRDPGLYEQYF.

The chain has TRBV6-5 and TRBJ1-1, with D uncertain. The germline CDR1 and CDR2 sequences are MNHEY and SVGAGI. Trimming stripped 0 bases from V and 5 bases from J, with 13 bases between. CDR3 size: 15 residues. In DNA form, the CDR3 reads TGTGCCAGCAGTTACTCACTGGGCATGGCAACTGAAGCTTTCTTT. As protein: CASSYSLGMATEAFF.

V is TRBV28 and J is TRBJ2-1; 8 bases agree with TRBD2. This CDR3 contains 15 residues. The V gene end was trimmed by 5 bases and the J gene end by 8 bases; junction bases not matched to a gene: 11. Germline-derived CDR1 and CDR2 are MDHEN and SYDVKM. CDR3 protein: CASSQIAGPKDEQFF. CDR3 bases: TGTGCCAGCAGTCAAATAGCGGGACCCAAGGATGAGCAGTTCTTC.

The rearrangement links TRBV5-1 to TRBJ2-5; perhaps TRBD2 as D (6 bases). V shed 3 bases and J shed 3 bases, with 12 bases lying between them. Germline V CDR1 and CDR2: SGHRS, YFSETQ. The CDR3 is 14 residues long. The CDR3 sequence is CASSSGTRKETQYF. The CDR3 bases are TGCGCCAGCAGCTCAGGGACTCGAAAAGAGACCCAGTACTTC.

The chain uses TRBV9 and TRBJ2-3; TRBD1 might be the D (6 bases). V lost 3 bases and J lost 5, with 10 bases in between. From germline, CDR1 is SGDLS and CDR2 YYNGEE. This CDR3 is built from 13 residues. This CDR3 is CASSAYREDTQYF. CDR3 in DNA: TGTGCCAGCAGCGCCTACAGGGAAGATACGCAGTATTTT.

V gene TRBV29-1 combines with J gene TRBJ2-5; D is unclear. CDR1 is SQVTM, CDR2 ANQGSEA, per germline. The CDR3 is made up of 14 amino acids. The V and J ends lost 5 bases and 4 bases respectively, with 17 bases between them. The CDR3 reads CSVNAVLSGETQYF. The CDR3 nucleotides read TGCAGCGTTAACGCGGTCCTCTCGGGAGAGACCCAGTACTTC.

V and J are TRBV10-3 and TRBJ2-3, with TRBD2 matching 13 bases. Germline V gives CDR1 ENHRY, CDR2 SYGVKD. The ends lost 6 bases at V and 2 bases at J; junction bases unmatched: 8. CDR3 length equals 17 residues. DNA of the CDR3: TGTGCCATCAGAATCGGGGGACTAGCGGGGTACACAGATACGCAGTATTTT. Translation: CAIRIGGLAGYTDTQYF.

DNA of the CDR3: TGCGCCAGCAGCAGCCGGGGGGACATCAGCACCTACGAGCAGTACTTC. Amino acids: CASSSRGDISTYEQYF. V usage is TRBV5-1 and J usage is TRBJ2-7; perhaps TRBD2 as D (7 bases). The V and J ends lost 4 bases and 2 bases respectively, with 19 bases between them. In germline, CDR1 is SGHRS, CDR2 YFSETQ. The CDR3 contains 16 residues.

The chain carries TRBV5-1 and TRBJ2-5, with D unclear. V was pared by 0 bases and J by 2 bases, with 11 bases between. This CDR3 contains 15 residues. Looked up from germline, CDR1 is SGHRS and CDR2 is YFSETQ. The CDR3 region is CASSLGDFFQETQYF. The CDR3 bases are TGCGCCAGCAGCTTGGGGGATTTCTTTCAAGAGACCCAGTACTTC.

The J gene is TRBJ2-7, the V gene TRBV7-3; D is perhaps TRBD1 (5 bases). The germline V gene encodes CDR1 SGHTA and CDR2 FQGTGA. The CDR3 runs to 13 residues. Trimming pared 1 base from V and 3 bases from J, leaving 7 bases between. Written as DNA, the CDR3 is TGTGCCAGCAGCTTAATTCAGGGCTACGAGCAGTACTTC. Residues: CASSLIQGYEQYF.

V and J are TRBV19 and TRBJ2-7; D not resolved. The CDR3 loop spans 12 amino acids. CDR1 is LNHDA, CDR2 SQIVND, per germline (reference sequence). The V end was cut by 9 bases, the J end by 6 bases, with 15 bases between. The CDR3 is CARPWAGCEQYF. CDR3 coding DNA: TGTGCCAGACCTTGGGCAGGCTGCGAGCAGTACTTC.

This clone has only one observation. The chain has TRBV25-1 and TRBJ2-1, with 7 bases identical to TRBD2. Germline-derived CDR1 and CDR2 are MGHDK and SYGVNS. This CDR3 region has 14 residues. Germline trimming cut 1 base from V and 6 bases from J; bases unmatched to any gene: 3. The CDR3 region is CASSEWEGSNEQFF. CDR3 nucleotides: TGTGCCAGCAGTGAATGGGAGGGGTCCAATGAGCAGTTCTTC.

In nucleotides, the CDR3 is TGTGCCAGCAGGCGTGGAATGACAGGGTCGTACGAGCAGTACTTC. It codes for CASRRGMTGSYEQYF. V usage is TRBV27 and J usage is TRBJ2-7; 7 nucleotides agree with TRBD1. The CDR3 length is 15 residues. The V gene end was trimmed by 6 bases and the J gene end by 4 bases; junction bases not matched to a gene: 12. Germline assignment: CDR1 MNHEY and CDR2 SMNVEV (reference sequence).

The gene calls are TRBV9 and TRBJ2-6; D tentatively reads TRBD1 or TRBD2 (6 bases each). The CDR3 sequence is 16 residues long. V was clipped by 0 bases and J by 3 bases, with 10 bases between them. CDR1 is SGDLS and CDR2 is YYNGEE in the germline V gene. The CDR3 here is CASSVAGGGGANVLTF. The CDR3, as DNA: TGTGCCAGCAGCGTAGCTGGAGGGGGTGGGGCCAACGTCCTGACTTTC.

About this clone itself: Different DNA sequences within this sample yield the same CDR3. The chain joins TRBV19 to TRBJ1-5, with 9 bases lining up with TRBD1. The germline V gene encodes CDR1 LNHDA and CDR2 SQIVND (reference sequence). This CDR3 is built from 13 residues. V lost 6 bases and J lost 4; bases outside the gene matches: 1. CDR3 sequence: CASRGTGNQPQHF. The CDR3 DNA sequence: TGTGCCAGTAGAGGGACAGGGAATCAGCCCCAGCATTTT.

As for this clone: The identical CDR3 is also encoded by other nucleotide sequences in the sample. The chain joins TRBV5-1 to TRBJ1-4; 8 nucleotides match TRBD1. Trimming at V came to 1 base and at J to 6 bases, leaving 2 bases not matched to a gene. This CDR3 has 14 residues. In germline, CDR1 is SGHRS, CDR2 YFSETQ. DNA for the CDR3: TGCGCCAGCAGCTTGACAGGGGGGGATGAAAAACTGTTTTTT. Translating gives CASSLTGGDEKLFF. The full variable domain, rest sourced from reference TRBV5-1 and TRBJ1-4, is KAGVTQTPRYLIKTRGQQVTLSCSPISGHRSVSWYQQTPGQGLQFLFEYFSETQRNKGNFPGRFSGRQFSNSRSEMNVSTLELGDSALYLCASSLTGGDEKLFFGSGTQLSVL.

The chain joins TRBV28 to TRBJ2-1; 14 bases are shared with TRBD2. Trimming cost V 3 bases and J 14 bases; bases outside gene matches: 6. CDR1 and CDR2 (germline): MDHEN, SYDVKM. The CDR3 runs to 14 residues. The chain's CDR3 is CASSFGLAGGGEFF. The CDR3 nucleotides read TGTGCCAGCAGTTTTGGACTAGCGGGAGGAGGGGAGTTCTTC.

The chain carries TRBV7-9 and TRBJ1-2, with TRBD1 as a possible D gene (6 bases). The germline V and J ends were trimmed by 5 bases and 5 bases, with 15 bases remaining between them. CDR3 length: 14 amino acids. Looked up from germline, CDR1 is SEHNR and CDR2 is FQNEAQ (reference sequence). CDR3 residues: CASSRIQGEYGYTF. For the CDR3, the DNA is TGTGCCAGCAGCCGAATACAGGGTGAATATGGCTACACCTTC.

V is TRBV5-6 and J is TRBJ2-5; maybe TRBD1 (6 bases). CDR1 and CDR2 from the germline V gene are SGHDT and YYEEEE. V lost 0 bases and J lost 4, with 19 bases in between. This CDR3 spans 17 amino acids. CDR3 region: CASSLGSRGRLRETQYF. The CDR3 coding sequence is TGTGCCAGCAGCTTGGGCTCCAGGGGTCGGTTACGAGAGACCCAGTACTTC.

The chain joins TRBV5-1 to TRBJ1-1; D gene uncertain. Germline CDR1 SGHRS, CDR2 YFSETQ. V was clipped by 6 bases and J by 4 bases, with 16 bases between them. The CDR3 length is 14 residues. The DNA for the CDR3 is TGCGCCAGCACGGAGGGAGCGGCGGGCACTGAAGCTTTCTTT. Encoded protein: CASTEGAAGTEAFF. Looking up the rest from reference TRBV5-1 and TRBJ1-1 gives the full variable domain: KAGVTQTPRYLIKTRGQQVTLSCSPISGHRSVSWYQQTPGQGLQFLFEYFSETQRNKGNFPGRFSGRQFSNSRSEMNVSTLELGDSALYLCASTEGAAGTEAFFGQGTRLTVV.